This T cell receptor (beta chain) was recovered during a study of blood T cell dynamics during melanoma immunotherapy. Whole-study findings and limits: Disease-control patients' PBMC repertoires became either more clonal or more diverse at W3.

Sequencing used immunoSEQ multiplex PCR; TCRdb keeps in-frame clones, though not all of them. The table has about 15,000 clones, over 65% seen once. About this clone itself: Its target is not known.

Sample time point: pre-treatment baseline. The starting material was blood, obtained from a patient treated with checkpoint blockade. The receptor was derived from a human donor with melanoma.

The CDR3 region has the DNA TGTGCCAGCAGCCAAGGCATTCTGCATAATCCGCAGTATTTT. Protein product: CASSQGILHNPQYF. The V call is TRBV14, the J call TRBJ2-3; D uncertain. The CDR3 loop spans 14 amino acids. V dropped 1 base and J dropped 10 bases, with 15 bases sitting between them. From germline, CDR1 is SGHDN and CDR2 FVKESK.